This paragraph covers one T cell receptor (beta chain) sequence. Reverse transcription of 0.5 to 1 ug RNA used random hexamers. MiXCR was run by TCRdb on the immunoSEQ multiplex PCR reads, yielding one entry per CDR3 protein. The table lists some 450,000 distinct CDR3 sequences, around 85% of them singletons, with around 0.12% in the top ten. Looked up from germline, CDR1 is SGDLS and CDR2 is YYNGEE. V trimming: 3 bases; J trimming: 1 base; junction bases outside the gene matches: 11. The CDR3 is made up of 18 amino acids. These data belong to a study of CD8 T cells in Susac syndrome. Sequenced sample: CD8+ T cells from PBMCs. The V gene is TRBV9, the J gene TRBJ2-7, with 12 nucleotides matching TRBD2. This sequence was found in a human donor with multiple sclerosis. CDR3 region: CASSGGGLAGLNSYEQYF. The CDR3 nucleotides are TGTGCCAGCAGCGGAGGGGGACTAGCGGGCCTCAATTCCTACGAGCAGTACTTC. Full variable domain (rest looked up from reference TRBV9 and TRBJ2-7): DSGVTQTPKHLITATGQRVTLRCSPRSGDLSVYWYQQSLDQGLQFLIQYYNGEERAKGNILERFSAQQFPDLHSELNLSSLELGDSALYFCASSGGGLAGLNSYEQYFGPGTRLTVT.